This is a list of T cell receptor beta chains from one sample in a study of blood T cell repertoires in COVID-19. The data were produced by immunoSEQ multiplex PCR, yet TCRdb's version contains in-frame clones alone and is incomplete. The profile shows under 250,000 clones, 65% to 85% of them singletons. The material sequenced was peripheral blood. The receptors stem from a man aged 35 to 55 with active or convalescent COVID-19. Both conserved end residues are part of each CDR3. Fields, in order: D gene, J gene, V gene, CDR3 length, CDR3 protein. The D gene is left open where the match is weak.

TRBD2	TRBJ2-3	TRBV11-2	16	CASSPLAGGSTDTQYF
TRBD1	TRBJ1-1	TRBV19	12	CASSIQNRGPFF
NA	TRBJ1-2	TRBV30	12	CAWDIGGWSSYF
NA	TRBJ2-1	TRBV7-8	15	CASSLPGGLYNEQFF
NA	TRBJ2-2	TRBV5-1	16	CASSLSEQGNTGELFF
NA	TRBJ2-7	TRBV4-1	15	CASSQGPRGSYEQYF
TRBD2	TRBJ2-5	TRBV5-1	17	CASSYPSGGGRQETQYF
NA	TRBJ1-3	TRBV5-1	15	CASSLGGVLGNTIYF
NA	TRBJ1-6	TRBV10-1	13	CASSESGRAPLHF
TRBD1	TRBJ2-3	TRBV30	15	CAWSVETGGTDTQYF
NA	TRBJ1-1	TRBV10-1	14	CASSWLPGDTEAFF
TRBD1	TRBJ1-5	TRBV5-1	15	CASSITGQANQPQHF
NA	TRBJ2-5	TRBV9	14	CASSVEEGSETQYF
TRBD2	TRBJ2-2	TRBV29-1	17	CSVVLAGVVWNTGELFF
NA	TRBJ1-1	TRBV6-5	14	CASSYGTRGTEAFF
NA	TRBJ1-6	TRBV7-9	17	CASSLEWDTTADSPLHF
NA	TRBJ1-5	TRBV12-3/TRBV12-4	12	CASNILGGPQHF
TRBD1	TRBJ2-3	TRBV7-8	15	CASSKTGERTDTQYF
NA	TRBJ2-2	TRBV12-3/TRBV12-4	13	CASTRRGTGELFF
TRBD1	TRBJ1-6	TRBV7-8	17	CASSLVGGTGGASPLHF
NA	TRBJ1-5	TRBV19	15	CASSPSDSGGQPQHF
TRBD1	TRBJ1-2	TRBV5-5	17	CASSLRQGAFANYGYTF
TRBD1	TRBJ1-1	TRBV7-9	13	CASSLDRGTEAFF
NA	TRBJ1-1	TRBV12-3/TRBV12-4	13	CASSLQSRGEAFF
TRBD2	TRBJ2-3	TRBV24-1	16	CATSRVAGGSTDTQYF
TRBD1	TRBJ1-1	TRBV2	15	CASSESLQGLREAFF
NA	TRBJ2-5	TRBV29-1	13	CSVTIESEETQYF
NA	TRBJ1-1	TRBV3-1/TRBV3-2	14	CASSQEGAGVEAFF
NA	TRBJ2-5	TRBV11-1	11	CASSSTGTQYF
NA	TRBJ1-5	TRBV6-5	13	CASCPSGDQPQHF
TRBD2	TRBJ2-1	TRBV2	13	CASQLGGAGEQFF
NA	TRBJ1-6	TRBV7-9	14	CASSLKGQGSPLHF
NA	TRBJ2-1	TRBV18	13	CASSPRDSGEQFF
NA	TRBJ1-2	TRBV2	13	CASIFTGNYGYTF
TRBD1	TRBJ1-1	TRBV29-1	13	CSVYGTGDTEAFF
NA	TRBJ2-4	TRBV3-1/TRBV3-2	16	CASSQNSGLAKNIQYF
NA	TRBJ2-2	TRBV4-3	19	CASSQDLLSRGASAGELFF